A selection of T cell receptor beta chains follows, all from one sample in a study of control samples from healthy donors and cancer patients. Method: immunoSEQ multiplex PCR; TCRdb's copy keeps in-frame clones and lacks some. The sample shows 30,000 to 40,000 clones, around 93% of them seen only once. The sequencing input was PBMCs. These receptors were taken from a man aged 35 to 55 with colorectal cancer. The CDR3 runs from the conserved cysteine through the conserved F or W. The order of the fields is D gene, clone size, V gene, J gene, CDR3 DNA, CDR3 protein. The D gene is left open where the match is weak. Part of the rows lack a size; the others show once, few, many or a class for expanded clones.

>TRBD1|.|TRBV18|TRBJ1-6
TGTGCCAGCTCACCACCGAAGATTGGGACAGGGGTATCACCCCTCCACTTT
CASSPPKIGTGVSPLHF
>.|.|TRBV7-2|TRBJ1-6
TGTGCCAGCAGGGACCAGTACGCCTCACCCCTCCACTTT
CASRDQYASPLHF
>.|few|TRBV7-2|TRBJ1-5
TGTGCCAGCAGCTTAGTCGAGAGGGCTCAGCCCCAGCATTTT
CASSLVERAQPQHF
>.|.|TRBV6-5|TRBJ1-1
TGTGCCAGCAGTTGGTTGTGGAGAACTGAAGCTTTCTTT
CASSWLWRTEAFF
>.|.|TRBV9|TRBJ2-1
TGTGCCAGCAGCGGCGGGACGTACAATGAGCAGTTCTTC
CASSGGTYNEQFF
>.|.|TRBV13|TRBJ1-3
TGTGCCAGTACGGCGTACGGAAACACCATATATTTT
CASTAYGNTIYF
>.|once|TRBV6-4|TRBJ2-1
TGTGCCAGCAGTGACTGGAACAGGGCCCCCTACAATGAGCAGTTCTTC
CASSDWNRAPYNEQFF
>.|.|TRBV11-2|TRBJ2-5
TGTGCCAGCAGCTTGGGGGAGGAGACCCAGTACTTC
CASSLGEETQYF
>.|.|TRBV14|TRBJ1-1
TGTGCCAGCAGCCAAGATTGGTTTAGGTGGTCAGGGGAGGACACTGAAGCTTTCTTT
CASSQDWFRWSGEDTEAFF
>.|.|TRBV30|TRBJ1-1
TGTGCCTGGACCCGCGGCATGAACACTGAAGCTTTCTTT
CAWTRGMNTEAFF
>TRBD2|.|TRBV29-1|TRBJ2-3
TGCAGCGGACGACTTGGACTAGTCGGGCAGTATTTT
CSGRLGLVGQYF
>TRBD2|.|TRBV5-1|TRBJ2-5
TGCGCCAGCAGCTTATGGCCGGGACTAGAAGAGACCCAGTACTTC
CASSLWPGLEETQYF
>.|.|TRBV6-5|TRBJ1-3
TGTGCCAGCAGTTTTGACGTTAGCTCTGGAAACACCATATATTTT
CASSFDVSSGNTIYF
>.|.|TRBV3-1/TRBV3-2|TRBJ1-2
TGTGCCAGCAGCCAACGGGGGTCTAACTATGGCTACACCTTC
CASSQRGSNYGYTF
>.|.|TRBV5-1|TRBJ1-1
TGCGCCAGCAGTCGGGGACCGGCGGAAGGAGCTTTCTTT
CASSRGPAEGAFF
>.|.|TRBV9|TRBJ1-6
TGTGCCAGCAGCGTAGGGTCCAGCAGGGAGGGTTCACCCCTCCACTTT
CASSVGSSREGSPLHF
>.|.|TRBV24-1|TRBJ1-2
TGTGCCACCAGTGATGCCGCTAACTATGGCTACACCTTC
CATSDAANYGYTF
>TRBD1|.|TRBV7-2|TRBJ1-6
TGTGCCAGCAGCTTCGACAGGGCCGGCTCACCCCTCCACTTT
CASSFDRAGSPLHF
>.|.|TRBV2|TRBJ1-4
TGTGCCAGCAGTGGGCTGGGGTCCACTAATGAAAAACTGTTTTTT
CASSGLGSTNEKLFF
>TRBD2|.|TRBV29-1|TRBJ2-2
TGCAGCGGGCGGGGGGACACCGGGGAGCTGTTTTTT
CSGRGDTGELFF
>.|.|TRBV6-2/TRBV6-3|TRBJ1-1
TGTGCCAGCAGTTACCTTGGAGGGCAAGCTTTCTTT
CASSYLGGQAFF
>TRBD1|.|TRBV5-6|TRBJ1-1
TGTGCCAGCAGCTACGGGACAGAGAACACTGAAGCTTTCTTT
CASSYGTENTEAFF
>TRBD1|.|TRBV4-3|TRBJ2-1
TGCGCCAGCAGCCAAGGGGGGACAGATGTAGATGAGCAGTTCTTC
CASSQGGTDVDEQFF
>.|.|TRBV7-2|TRBJ2-5
TGTGCCAGCAGCTTAGGAACACCTCAAGAGACCCAGTACTTC
CASSLGTPQETQYF
>.|.|TRBV11-3|TRBJ2-3
TGTGCCAGCACCCGGGACCCGACCAGCACAGATACGCAGTATTTT
CASTRDPTSTDTQYF
>.|.|TRBV24-1|TRBJ1-1
TGTGCCACCAGTGGGTCTGGGGGGCCTGAAGCTTTCTTT
CATSGSGGPEAFF
>TRBD2|.|TRBV13|TRBJ2-7
TGTGCCAGCAGCGCCCGGACTAGCGGGGCCTACGAGCAGTACTTC
CASSARTSGAYEQYF
>.|.|TRBV5-4|TRBJ2-5
TGTGCCAGCAGCTCACCCGGACACCAAGAGACCCAGTACTTC
CASSSPGHQETQYF
>.|.|TRBV11-2|TRBJ1-3
TGTGCCAGCAGCTTAGCTCCAAACACCATATATTTT
CASSLAPNTIYF
>.|.|TRBV6-6|TRBJ2-7
TGTGCCAGCAGTTACTCGGAAGGCTTCCACGAGCAGTACTTC
CASSYSEGFHEQYF
>.|.|TRBV12-2|TRBJ2-4
TGTGCAAGGCGTTGGACTAGCGGGGTGGAGATAGCCAAAAACATTCAGTACTTC
CARRWTSGVEIAKNIQYF
>TRBD1|.|TRBV24-1|TRBJ2-5
TGTGCCACCAGTGACCCTGACAGGGGGAGTGAGACCCAGTACTTC
CATSDPDRGSETQYF
>.|.|TRBV10-2|TRBJ2-5
TGCGCCAGCAGTGAGAGGCCCGCCGGACGGACCCGTGAGACCCAGTACTTC
CASSERPAGRTRETQYF
>.|.|TRBV9|TRBJ1-6
TGTGCCAGCAGCGTAGGAAGGGGGGGATCACCCCTCCACTTT
CASSVGRGGSPLHF
>TRBD1|few|TRBV19|TRBJ2-7
TGTGCCAGTAGTCCGGACAGGGGGTACGAGCAGTACTTC
CASSPDRGYEQYF
>.|.|TRBV4-3|TRBJ2-1
TGCGCCAGCAGTCTTGCACTTAGCTCCTACAATGAGCAGTTCTTC
CASSLALSSYNEQFF
>.|.|TRBV5-1|TRBJ1-1
TGCGCCAGCAGCTCCGGACAGAAGAACACTGAAGCTTTCTTT
CASSSGQKNTEAFF
>.|.|TRBV2|TRBJ1-1
TGTGCCAGCAGTGACAGGGATATTAGCCCTGAAGCTTTCTTT
CASSDRDISPEAFF
>.|.|TRBV28|TRBJ1-1
TGTGCCAGCAGTTTTAGGTTGCAGGGGTCTGCTGAAGCTTTCTTT
CASSFRLQGSAEAFF
>.|.|TRBV18|TRBJ2-2
TGTGCCAGCTCCCTACGCGAGGAGCTGTTTTTT
CASSLREELFF
>.|.|TRBV7-2|TRBJ1-6
TGTGCCAGCAGCATTATGACGGGGGTTGATAATTCACCCCTCCACTTT
CASSIMTGVDNSPLHF
>.|.|TRBV4-1|TRBJ1-5
TGCGCCAGCAGCCAAGAGACCACTTATAGCAATCAGCCCCAGCATTTT
CASSQETTYSNQPQHF
>.|.|TRBV18|TRBJ1-6
TGTGCCAGCTCACCTACTTCGCACGGTTCACCCCTCCACTTT
CASSPTSHGSPLHF
>TRBD2|.|TRBV9|TRBJ2-3
TGTGCCAGCAGCGCCCGAGGAGCGGGGGCAGATACGCAGTATTTT
CASSARGAGADTQYF
>TRBD1|.|TRBV5-4|TRBJ1-1
TGTGCCAGCAGCCTAGGACAGGATCTGAACACTGAAGCTTTCTTT
CASSLGQDLNTEAFF
>.|once|TRBV4-3|TRBJ1-1
TGCGCCAGCAGCCAAGATATTGCAGGGAGCACTGAAGCTTTCTTT
CASSQDIAGSTEAFF
>TRBD1|.|TRBV27|TRBJ2-7
TGTGCCAGCGCGACCGGGACAGGGGGGTACGAGCAGTACTTC
CASATGTGGYEQYF
>.|.|TRBV5-1|TRBJ2-5
TGCGCCAGCAGCTTGGCCTCGGAGACCCAGTACTTC
CASSLASETQYF
>.|once|TRBV7-8|TRBJ2-7
TGTGCCAGCAGCCCTAAAAAAGGGGGGGGGACCTCCTACGAGCAGTACTTC
CASSPKKGGGTSYEQYF
>TRBD1|.|TRBV30|TRBJ2-3
TGTGCCTGGAGGGGGACAGGCGCTACTAGCACAGATACGCAGTATTTT
CAWRGTGATSTDTQYF
>.|.|TRBV7-9|TRBJ1-2
TGTGCCAGCAGCTTAGAGTCGGCGCCGGTACACTTC
CASSLESAPVHF
>TRBD1|.|TRBV11-2|TRBJ2-5
TGTGCCAGCAGCAGAAGCACCGGGACAGGGCAAGAGACCCAGTACTTC
CASSRSTGTGQETQYF
>.|.|TRBV4-3|TRBJ1-5
TGCGCCAGCAGCCCCTCACATACCCACGGTCAGCCCCAGCATTTT
CASSPSHTHGQPQHF
>.|.|TRBV6-5|TRBJ1-1
TGTGCCAGCACCCGCCGAGGCGGTGAAGCTTTCTTT
CASTRRGGEAFF
>TRBD1|.|TRBV30|TRBJ2-7
TGTGCTCACGGACAGGACAGGTACGAGCAGTACTTC
CAHGQDRYEQYF
>.|.|TRBV18|TRBJ2-2
TGTGCCAGCTCCCTCCGGGGGGCAGGGAGGAACACCGGGGAGCTGTTTTTT
CASSLRGAGRNTGELFF
>TRBD1|.|TRBV6-1|TRBJ2-1
TGTGCCAGCAGTGAAGCGCCGACAGGGGGTGGCAATGAGCAGTTCTTC
CASSEAPTGGGNEQFF
>.|.|TRBV5-4|TRBJ2-7
TGTGCCAGCAGCGGGACACCCAGCTCCTACGAGCAGTACTTC
CASSGTPSSYEQYF
>.|.|TRBV5-6|TRBJ2-2
TGTGCCAGCAGCTTTGGTTCCTCGGGCAGAATTACCGGGGAGCTGTTTTTT
CASSFGSSGRITGELFF
>.|.|TRBV14|TRBJ2-7
TGTGCCAGCAGCGAACAGGGAGGGGGAGTATACGAGCAGTACTTC
CASSEQGGGVYEQYF